Presented here are 30 T cell receptor beta chains from one specimen sequenced in a study of read filtering for tumor transcriptome and immune sequencing. This library used roughly 430 ng RNA and molecular barcoded adaptors spanning alpha/delta and beta/gamma chains. One entry per CDR3 protein, called by TCRdb with MiXCR from the reads. Of tens of thousands of distinct CDR3 sequences listed, roughly 13% were seen once; the top ten hold 6% to 7%. Input material: a population of CD138-negative cells sorted from bone marrow. All receptors derive from a donor at least 40 years old with multiple myeloma.

This clonotype was found many times. The CDR3 reads CASRTDASGANVLTF. The CDR3 DNA is TGCGCCAGCAGAACAGACGCCTCTGGGGCCAACGTCCTGACTTTC. The V and J genes are TRBV10-2 and TRBJ2-6, with D uncertain. CDR3 length: 15 residues. From germline, CDR1 is WSHSY and CDR2 SAAADI. V was shortened by 6 bases and J by 0 bases, with 9 bases between the two germline ends.

The V call is TRBV10-3, the J call TRBJ2-7; a possible D gene is TRBD2 (5 bases). The V end lost 0 bases, the J end lost 7 bases, and 19 bases lay between the germline ends. The CDR3 consists of 16 residues. The germline V gene has CDR1 ENHRY and CDR2 SYGVKD. The CDR3 here is CAISESATGILREQYF. In nucleotides, the CDR3 is TGTGCCATCAGTGAGTCAGCGACGGGAATATTACGAGAGCAGTACTTC.

A remark on this clonotype: A much larger clone sits a single nucleotide away, making a read error possible. This sequence joins TRBV4-1 and TRBJ1-2, with D tentatively TRBD1 (5 bases). Germline loops: CDR1 MGHRA, CDR2 YSYEKL. The V end lost 3 bases, the J end lost 6 bases, and 20 bases lay between the germline ends. The CDR3 is 16 residues long. CDR3 protein: CASSHSWTREPNGYTF. As DNA, the CDR3 is TGCGCCAGCAGCCATTCCTGGACACGTGAGCCGAATGGCTACACCTTC.

The CDR3 spells CASSLLNTGQGRTDTQYF. The CDR3 DNA reads TGCGCCAGCAGCTTGTTAAATACAGGACAAGGGAGGACAGATACGCAGTATTTT. The chain has TRBV5-1 and TRBJ2-3, with D maybe TRBD2 (6 bases). The V gene's germline CDR1 is SGHRS and CDR2 YFSETQ. This CDR3 is built from 18 residues. Trimming removed 1 base from V and 3 bases from J, with 21 bases in between.

Ten or more counts support this clonotype. The chain links TRBV20-1 to TRBJ2-7, with D unresolved. The germline V gene encodes CDR1 DFQATT and CDR2 SNEGSKA (reference sequence). Between the trimmed V and J ends, which lost 2 bases and 7 bases, there was a span of 12 bases. CDR3 length: 12 amino acids. Here the CDR3 reads CSARRHGEEQYF. The CDR3 DNA reads as TGCAGTGCTAGAAGACATGGAGAAGAGCAGTACTTC.

This clonotype was seen only once. A much larger clone lies a single base off, so this may be a read error. The gene calls are TRBV7-9 and TRBJ2-1; TRBD1 agrees at 7 bases. The CDR3 has 11 residues. Germline assignment: CDR1 SEHNR and CDR2 FQNEAQ (reference sequence). DNA for the CDR3: TGTTCCCTAGGGGGCGGCAATGAGCAGTTCTTC. Translating gives CSLGGGNEQFF.

At least ten counts were recorded for this clonotype. This rearrangement joins TRBV7-9 to TRBJ2-2; TRBD2 matches 13 bases. Unmatched junction bases numbered 11, after V lost 5 bases and J lost 5 bases. CDR1 and CDR2 (germline): SEHNR, FQNEAQ (reference sequence). The CDR3 totals 18 residues. The CDR3 is CASSRRRLAGGGTGELFF. DNA for the CDR3: TGTGCCAGCAGCCGGAGGAGACTAGCGGGAGGAGGTACCGGGGAGCTGTTTTTT.

In its sample, this clonotype was seen many times. This chain uses TRBV9 with TRBJ2-1; D may match TRBD1 or TRBD2 (5 bases each). The CDR3 length is 16 residues. V was clipped by 1 base and J by 6 bases, with 17 bases between them. From germline, CDR1 is SGDLS and CDR2 YYNGEE. CDR3 amino acids: CASSVMVEIGGNEQFF. The CDR3 coding sequence is TGTGCCAGCAGCGTAATGGTGGAAATTGGGGGCAATGAGCAGTTCTTC.

In the case of this clonotype: A read error may explain this, as a much larger clone is one base away. V is TRBV27 and J is TRBJ2-3; TRBD2 aligns across 10 bases. Per germline, CDR1 MNHEY and CDR2 SMNVEV (reference sequence). The CDR3 length is 16 residues. The CDR3 loop is CAGSSSGRASTDTQYF. CDR3 nucleotides: TGTGCCGGCAGTTCAAGCGGGAGGGCTAGCACAGATACGCAGTATTTT.

As to this clonotype: This likely reflects a read error, since a far larger clone is one base away. V usage is TRBV6-6 and J usage is TRBJ2-1; 13 nucleotides agree with TRBD2. Germline-derived CDR1 and CDR2 are MNHNY and SVGAGI (reference sequence). The CDR3 extends over 15 amino acids. V was pared by 6 bases and J by 6 bases, with 5 bases of the junction left unmatched. Here the CDR3 reads CASSEGLAGINEQFF. CDR3 sequence (DNA): TGTGCCAGCAGCGAGGGACTAGCGGGGATCAATGAGCAGTTCTTC.

This clonotype was seen at least ten times. The V gene is TRBV5-1, the J gene TRBJ2-6; the D is unclear. The germline V gene encodes CDR1 SGHRS and CDR2 YFSETQ. Trimming left V 6 bases short and J 3 bases short, with 19 bases between. CDR3 length: 17 residues. The CDR3 sequence is CASKQSYSDSGANVLTF. The CDR3 DNA reads TGCGCCAGCAAACAAAGTTATAGTGATAGTGGGGCCAACGTCCTGACTTTC.

In its sample, this clonotype was seen many times. This chain links TRBV19 with TRBJ1-6, with a weak D call TRBD1 (5 bases). The CDR3 has 15 amino acids. V dropped 3 bases and J dropped 9 bases, with 15 bases sitting between them. Germline CDR1 reads LNHDA; CDR2 reads SQIVND (reference sequence). The DNA for the CDR3 is TGTGCCAGTAGTATCCTCCTCTGGGGGAGTTCACCCCTCCACTTT. Protein sequence: CASSILLWGSSPLHF.

As for this clonotype: A junction boundary mismatches the germline segment, possibly from a read error. The chain uses TRBV6-1 and TRBJ1-4, with 7 bases fitting TRBD1. Germline V lookup: CDR1 MNHNS, CDR2 SASEGT. This CDR3 has 15 residues. The CDR3 region is CAGSRLQGSNEKLFF. In DNA form, the CDR3 reads TGTGCCGGCAGTAGACTACAGGGGTCTAATGAAAAACTGTTCTTT.

This clonotype has a count of ten or more. The gene calls are TRBV5-1 and TRBJ2-1, with D maybe TRBD2 (5 bases). The ends were cut back, 1 base at V and 9 bases at J, with 17 bases in the middle. The germline CDR1 and CDR2 sequences are SGHRS and YFSETQ. This CDR3 spans 15 amino acids. The CDR3 here is CASSLRGDLRAEQFF. The DNA for the CDR3 is TGCGCCAGCAGCTTGCGTGGCGACTTGAGGGCTGAGCAGTTCTTC.

This clonotype was observed at least ten times. The V and J genes are TRBV20-1 and TRBJ2-1; maybe TRBD1 (5 bases). In germline, CDR1 is DFQATT, CDR2 SNEGSKA (reference sequence). The CDR3 runs to 14 residues. The V end lost 4 bases, the J end lost 6 bases, and 16 bases lay between the germline ends. CDR3 protein: CSAIDFQGINEQFF. The CDR3 coding sequence is TGCAGTGCTATAGACTTTCAGGGAATCAATGAGCAGTTCTTC.

There are many counts of this clonotype. This chain uses TRBV29-1 with TRBJ2-2; D is uncertain. The CDR3 loop spans 15 amino acids. Germline assignment: CDR1 SQVTM and CDR2 ANQGSEA. The V end was cut by 7 bases, the J end by 2 bases, with 17 bases between. CDR3 residues: CSAVRGGYNTGELFF. The CDR3 DNA reads TGCAGCGCCGTACGTGGCGGATATAACACCGGGGAGCTGTTTTTT.

As to this clonotype: The missing conserved phenylalanine or tryptophan at the end of this CDR3 makes a read error likely. V usage is TRBV29-1 and J usage is TRBJ2-7; the D is unclear. V lost 5 bases to trimming and J lost 2 bases, with 10 bases between them. The CDR3 is 12 residues long. The germline CDR1 and CDR2 sequences are SQVTM and ANQGSEA. The CDR3: CSVPPLAYEQYL. CDR3 in DNA: TGCAGCGTTCCCCCCTTAGCCTACGAGCAGTACCTC.

This clonotype was found many times. The chain joins TRBV12-3 or TRBV12-4 to TRBJ1-1, with D possibly TRBD1 on 6 matching bases. V lost 1 base to trimming and J lost 5 bases, with 17 bases between them. The CDR3 covers 16 residues. CDR3: CASSLDTGTTGTEAFF. CDR3 sequence (DNA): TGTGCCAGCAGTTTAGACACAGGGACCACCGGGACTGAAGCTTTCTTT.

V gene TRBV10-3 combines with J gene TRBJ2-7; either TRBD1 or TRBD2 may fit D (5 bases each). The CDR3 runs 13 residues. Germline CDR1 and CDR2: ENHRY and SYGVKD. Trimming took off 11 bases at V and 5 bases at J, with 19 bases between the two ends. The CDR3 region has the DNA TGTGCCTACTGGGACCAGCAACGCAACGAGCAGTACTTC. Translating gives CAYWDQQRNEQYF.

This clonotype was counted many times. This chain uses TRBV27 with TRBJ2-1; tentative D call: TRBD2 (6 bases). V dropped 5 bases and J dropped 8 bases, with 22 bases sitting between them. The CDR3 covers 16 residues. Per the germline V gene, CDR1 is MNHEY and CDR2 is SMNVEV (reference sequence). DNA of the CDR3: TGTGCCAGCAGTCCTGCGTCTCTAGCGCGGAGTCATGAGCAGTTCTTC. It encodes CASSPASLARSHEQFF.

This clonotype was seen at least ten times. This chain joins TRBV5-1 and TRBJ2-1, with TRBD2 matching over 7 bases. The CDR3 covers 13 residues. Germline trimming cut 3 bases from V and 6 bases from J; bases unmatched to any gene: 3. From germline, CDR1 is SGHRS and CDR2 YFSETQ. CDR3 sequence reads: CASSWLAANEQFF. The CDR3 DNA follows: TGCGCCAGCAGCTGGCTAGCGGCCAATGAGCAGTTCTTC.

There are many counts of this clonotype. The V gene is TRBV20-1, the J gene TRBJ2-7; D remains unclear. Trimming shortened V by 3 bases and J by 2 bases, and 8 bases separated the two germline ends. Germline V gives CDR1 DFQATT, CDR2 SNEGSKA (reference sequence). The length of the CDR3 is 12 residues. CDR3 residues: CSASSDAYEQYF. In DNA form, the CDR3 reads TGCAGTGCTAGCAGCGACGCCTACGAGCAGTACTTC.

In the case of this clonotype: A much larger clone lies a single base off, so this may be a read error. V is TRBV5-1 and J is TRBJ1-4; 7 nucleotides agree with TRBD1. Germline V lookup: CDR1 SGHRS, CDR2 YFSETQ. This CDR3 contains 15 residues. The CDR3 bases are TGCGCCAGCAGCTTACGGACAGGCAAGAATGGAAAACTGTTTTTT. Its translation: CASSLRTGKNGKLFF.

On this clonotype: A single base separates this from a much larger clone, so it may be a read error. The chain employs TRBV5-1 and TRBJ1-1; no reliable D call. The CDR3 spans 13 residues. Germline CDR1 SGHRS, CDR2 YFSETQ. CDR3 sequence: CASSLDVATEASF. The CDR3 DNA follows: TGCGCCAGCAGCCTCGATGTGGCCACTGAAGCTTCCTTT.

Many counts were recorded for this clonotype. The chain links TRBV7-8 to TRBJ2-5; TRBD2 might be the D (5 bases). The CDR3 covers 18 residues. Germline values: CDR1 SGHVS, CDR2 FQNEAQ. The V and J ends lost 5 bases and 2 bases respectively, with 24 bases between them. The CDR3 loop is CASSLGLTSRVQQETQYF. The CDR3 coding sequence is TGTGCCAGCAGCCTAGGTCTAACTAGTCGGGTTCAACAAGAGACCCAGTACTTC.

The chain carries TRBV5-1 and TRBJ1-2, with D tentatively TRBD1 (6 bases). Trimming took 5 bases from V and 0 from J, leaving 11 bases between them. Germline values: CDR1 SGHRS, CDR2 YFSETQ. The CDR3 is made up of 14 amino acids. CDR3 region: CASRWTAANYGYTF. In DNA form, the CDR3 reads TGCGCCAGCAGGTGGACAGCAGCTAACTATGGCTACACCTTC.

This clonotype was seen only a few times. The chain employs TRBV5-5 and TRBJ2-6; D is unresolved. The CDR3 sequence is 14 residues long. From germline, CDR1 is SGHKS and CDR2 YYEKEE (reference sequence). The V and J ends lost 2 bases and 1 base respectively, with 4 bases between them. The CDR3 region is CASSFRSGANVLTF. CDR3 DNA sequence: TGTGCCAGCAGCTTCCGGTCTGGGGCCAACGTCCTGACTTTC.

This clonotype was detected ten times or more. This rearrangement joins TRBV10-2 to TRBJ2-1, with 7 bases aligning to TRBD1. Looked up from germline, CDR1 is WSHSY and CDR2 is SAAADI. Trimming at V came to 7 bases and at J to 5 bases, leaving 2 bases not matched to a gene. The CDR3 is 12 residues long. The CDR3 bases are TGCGCCAGCAAACAGGGGAACAATGAGCAGTTCTTC. Amino acids: CASKQGNNEQFF.

For this clonotype: A read error is likely here: a far larger clone is one base away. V is TRBV11-3 and J is TRBJ1-2; 8 nucleotides align to TRBD1. Trimming at V came to 7 bases and at J to 3 bases, leaving 7 bases not matched to a gene. The CDR3 sequence is 14 residues long. From germline, CDR1 is SGHNT and CDR2 YENEEA. Here the CDR3 reads CASISPGQDYGYTF. The CDR3 DNA reads TGTGCCAGCATCTCCCCGGGACAGGACTATGGCTACACCTTC.

In this sample, this clonotype turned up once. The rearrangement uses TRBV7-9 and TRBJ2-1; D possibly corresponds to TRBD1 (5 bases). Germline V gives CDR1 SEHNR, CDR2 FQNEAQ (reference sequence). This CDR3 has 12 residues. Between the trimmed V and J ends, which lost 5 bases and 8 bases, there was a span of 10 bases. CDR3 bases: TGTGCCAGCAGCCCGGACATCGATGAGCAGTTCTTC. This encodes CASSPDIDEQFF.